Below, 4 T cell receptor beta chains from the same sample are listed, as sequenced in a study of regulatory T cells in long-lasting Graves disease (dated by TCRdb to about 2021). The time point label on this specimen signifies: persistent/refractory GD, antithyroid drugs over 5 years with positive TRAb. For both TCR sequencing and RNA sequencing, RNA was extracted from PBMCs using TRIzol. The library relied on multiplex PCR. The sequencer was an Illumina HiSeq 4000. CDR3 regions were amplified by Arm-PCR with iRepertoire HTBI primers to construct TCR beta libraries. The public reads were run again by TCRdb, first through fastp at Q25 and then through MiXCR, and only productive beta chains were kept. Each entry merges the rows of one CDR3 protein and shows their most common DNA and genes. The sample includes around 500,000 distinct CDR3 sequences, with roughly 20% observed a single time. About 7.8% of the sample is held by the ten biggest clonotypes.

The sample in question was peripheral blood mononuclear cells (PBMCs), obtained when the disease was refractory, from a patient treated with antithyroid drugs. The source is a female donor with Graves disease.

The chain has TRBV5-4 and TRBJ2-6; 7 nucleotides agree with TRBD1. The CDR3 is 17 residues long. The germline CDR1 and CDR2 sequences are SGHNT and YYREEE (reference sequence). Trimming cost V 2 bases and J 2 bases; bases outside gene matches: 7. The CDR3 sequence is CASSLSGGLAGANVLTF. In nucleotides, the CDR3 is TGTGCCAGCAGCTTATCAGGGGGTCTGGCTGGGGCCAACGTCCTGACTTTC.

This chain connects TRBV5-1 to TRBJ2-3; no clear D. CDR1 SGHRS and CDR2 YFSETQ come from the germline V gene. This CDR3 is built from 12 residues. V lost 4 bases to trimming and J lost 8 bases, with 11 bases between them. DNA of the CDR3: TGCGCCAGCAGCCCCTTGCCGAGTACGCAGTATTTT. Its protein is CASSPLPSTQYF. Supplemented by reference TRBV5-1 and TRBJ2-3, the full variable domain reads KAGVTQTPRYLIKTRGQQVTLSCSPISGHRSVSWYQQTPGQGLQFLFEYFSETQRNKGNFPGRFSGRQFSNSRSEMNVSTLELGDSALYLCASSPLPSTQYFGPGTRLTVL.

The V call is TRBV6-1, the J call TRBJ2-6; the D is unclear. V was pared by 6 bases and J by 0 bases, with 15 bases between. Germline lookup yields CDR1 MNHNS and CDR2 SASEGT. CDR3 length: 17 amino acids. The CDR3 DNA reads TGTGCCAGCAGCCGCTTCACATTGGACTCTGGGGCCAACGTCCTGACTTTC. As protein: CASSRFTLDSGANVLTF.

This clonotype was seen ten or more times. The CDR3 nucleotides are TGTGCCAGCAGGGCTTTTCTAGCGGGATTAACCTACGAGCAGTACTTC. As protein: CASRAFLAGLTYEQYF. The chain joins TRBV6-1 to TRBJ2-7; 9 nucleotides agree with TRBD2. This CDR3 region has 16 residues. Germline V gene sequence: CDR1 MNHNS, CDR2 SASEGT. Trimming at V came to 6 bases and at J to 2 bases, leaving 11 bases not matched to a gene.